One and the same sample provided the 24 T cell receptor beta chains below, sequenced in a study of shared clonotypes between healthy human individuals. Generated by immunoSEQ multiplex PCR, the TCRdb table keeps only in-frame clones and is missing some. This sample yields about 800,000 clones, of which just over 95% are seen a single time; about 0.21% belongs to the top ten. CD8 cells regarded as naive lacked CD45RO, were positively chosen for CCR7, and omitted terminally differentiated effector memory CD45RA+ cells. Material for sequencing was naive CD8+ T cells sorted from blood. The source is a man aged 30 to 45 in good health.

The rearrangement joins TRBV7-9 to TRBJ2-1; unclear D gene. Germline CDR1 reads SEHNR; CDR2 reads FQNEAQ (reference sequence). V gave up 0 bases and J gave up 5 bases, with 8 bases separating them. The CDR3 runs 14 residues. The CDR3 protein is CASSLAVAHNEQFF. The DNA for the CDR3 is TGTGCCAGCAGCTTAGCCGTAGCCCACAATGAGCAGTTCTTC. The variable domain in full, with the rest retrieved from reference TRBV7-9 and TRBJ2-1, is DTGVSQNPRHKITKRGQNVTFRCDPISEHNRLYWYRQTLGQGPEFLTYFQNEAQLEKSRLLSDRFSAERPKGSFSTLEIQRTEQGDSAMYLCASSLAVAHNEQFFGPGTRLTVL.

This clone showed up just once. This CDR3 is also generated by other DNA sequences in the sample. This chain joins TRBV5-4 and TRBJ2-2; D ambiguous. V lost 0 bases, J lost 5 bases, and 2 bases lay in between. This CDR3 has 12 residues. The V gene's germline CDR1 is SGHNT and CDR2 YYREEE (reference sequence). Written as DNA, the CDR3 is TGTGCCAGCAGCTTGGATACCGGGGAGCTGTTTTTT. This gives the protein CASSLDTGELFF.

The chain couples TRBV30 to TRBJ2-2, with D hard to call. CDR3 length equals 13 residues. Germline V gene sequence: CDR1 GTSNPN, CDR2 SVGIG (reference sequence). V lost 3 bases and J lost 1, with 6 bases in between. As DNA, the CDR3 is TGTGCCTGGAGCTTCATGAACACCGGGGAGCTGTTTTTT. Protein sequence: CAWSFMNTGELFF.

Concerning this clone: Other DNA sequences in the same sample also yield this CDR3. V is TRBV27 and J is TRBJ2-7; 8 bases are a match to TRBD1. Looked up from germline, CDR1 is MNHEY and CDR2 is SMNVEV (reference sequence). This CDR3 comprises 12 residues. V trimming: 6 bases; J trimming: 2 bases; junction bases outside the gene matches: 0. The CDR3 here is CASRDRAYEQYF. In DNA form, the CDR3 reads TGTGCCAGCAGGGACAGGGCCTACGAGCAGTACTTC.

J is TRBJ2-5 and V is TRBV7-9, with TRBD2 as a possible D gene (6 bases). Germline lookup yields CDR1 SEHNR and CDR2 FQNEAQ (reference sequence). The CDR3 spans 16 residues. V gave up 1 base and J gave up 0 bases, with 12 bases separating them. The CDR3 loop reads CASSLGPGGDQETQYF. The CDR3 DNA sequence: TGTGCCAGCAGCTTAGGGCCAGGAGGGGACCAAGAGACCCAGTACTTC.

The rearrangement uses TRBV10-3 and TRBJ2-7; 9 nucleotides align to TRBD1. This CDR3 has 16 amino acids. Looked up from germline, CDR1 is ENHRY and CDR2 is SYGVKD. J gave up 3 bases and V 4 bases, and 10 bases lay outside the gene matches. The CDR3 DNA reads as TGTGCCATCAGTGCCAACAGGGGGCGCGGGTTCTACGAGCAGTACTTC. Residues: CAISANRGRGFYEQYF.

With respect to this clone: The sample has other DNA sequences that encode this CDR3 too. This rearrangement joins TRBV11-2 to TRBJ2-7, with no clear D. The CDR3 is 12 amino acids. CDR1 is SGHAT and CDR2 is FQNNGV in the germline V gene. V was trimmed by 1 base and J by 6 bases, leaving 7 bases between them. The CDR3 reads CASSLGRSEQYF. As DNA, the CDR3 is TGTGCCAGCAGCTTAGGAAGGTCCGAGCAGTACTTC.

V and J are TRBV28 and TRBJ2-3; a weak D match, TRBD1 (5 bases). Germline values: CDR1 MDHEN, CDR2 SYDVKM. This CDR3 is built from 16 residues. Trimming took off 5 bases at V and 0 bases at J, with 15 bases between the two ends. CDR3 nucleotide sequence: TGTGCCAGCAGTCTAGGGGCCACCGGGAGCACAGATACGCAGTATTTT. Translated: CASSLGATGSTDTQYF.

With respect to this clone: The same CDR3 is also encoded by other DNA sequences in this sample. This chain uses TRBV29-1 with TRBJ2-1; 10 positions match TRBD2. V shed 1 base and J 1 base; nucleotides not matched to a gene: 4. Germline lookup yields CDR1 SQVTM and CDR2 ANQGSEA. The CDR3 consists of 16 residues. CDR3 DNA: TGCAGCGTTGAAGTAGCTAGCGGGAGATCCTACAATGAGCAGTTCTTC. Translating it yields CSVEVASGRSYNEQFF.

The chain links TRBV5-4 to TRBJ2-1; D not certain. The length of the CDR3 is 13 residues. V lost 5 bases and J 8 bases, leaving 14 bases between the germline ends. The germline gives CDR1 SGHNT, CDR2 YYREEE (reference sequence). The CDR3 DNA follows: TGTGCCAGCAGTCCCCTTAATGAGGATGAGCAGTTCTTC. This codes for CASSPLNEDEQFF. The entire variable domain, with the rest obtained from reference TRBV5-4 and TRBJ2-1, is as follows: ETGVTQSPTHLIKTRGQQVTLRCSSQSGHNTVSWYQQALGQGPQFIFQYYREEENGRGNFPPRFSGLQFPNYSSELNVNALELDDSALYLCASSPLNEDEQFFGPGTRLTVL.

The chain carries TRBV5-4 and TRBJ2-7, with D possibly being TRBD2 (5 bases). The germline V gene encodes CDR1 SGHNT and CDR2 YYREEE (reference sequence). V was cut by 4 bases and J by 5 bases, with 25 bases left in between. There are 17 residues in the CDR3. CDR3 coding DNA: TGTGCCAGCAGCGCATCAGGAATCTCTAGCCTCAACCACGAGCAGTACTTC. Its translation: CASSASGISSLNHEQYF.

V gene TRBV30 combines with J gene TRBJ2-3; no firm D call. Germline CDR1 and CDR2: GTSNPN and SVGIG (reference sequence). This CDR3 has 11 residues. Trimming pared 5 bases from V and 5 bases from J, leaving 8 bases between. CDR3 sequence: CAWLRLDTQYF. The DNA for the CDR3 is TGTGCCTGGTTAAGACTAGATACGCAGTATTTT.

The J gene is TRBJ2-3, the V gene TRBV7-9; D unclear. Germline CDR1 SEHNR, CDR2 FQNEAQ (reference sequence). The V end was cut by 5 bases, the J end by 3 bases, with 15 bases between. The CDR3 has 15 amino acids. CDR3 DNA: TGTGCCAGCAGCCCCGGTCAGGTCTTTACAGATACGCAGTATTTT. It codes for CASSPGQVFTDTQYF.

The chain joins TRBV6-6 to TRBJ2-7; 7 nucleotides agree with TRBD1. Losses at the gene ends were 5 bases for V and 4 bases for J; bases not matched to a gene: 11. In germline, CDR1 is MNHNY, CDR2 SVGAGI (reference sequence). The CDR3 runs to 15 residues. The CDR3: CASSPGTAKPYEQYF. The CDR3 DNA reads TGTGCCAGCAGTCCTGGGACAGCCAAGCCGTACGAGCAGTACTTC.

The chain is built from TRBV2 and TRBJ1-3; D not certain. The V gene's germline CDR1 is SNHLY and CDR2 FYNNEI. Trimming pared 4 bases from V and 0 bases from J, leaving 7 bases between. The CDR3 totals 14 residues. The CDR3 DNA reads as TGTGCCAGCAGTGCCCAGAACTCTGGAAACACCATATATTTT. Translation: CASSAQNSGNTIYF.

V is TRBV9 and J is TRBJ2-5; D is perhaps TRBD2 (6 bases). CDR1 is SGDLS, CDR2 YYNGEE, per germline. V was pared by 3 bases and J by 5 bases, with 11 bases between. The CDR3 spans 13 residues. CDR3 loop: CASSGLEVETQYF. In nucleotides, the CDR3 is TGTGCCAGCAGCGGACTAGAGGTTGAGACCCAGTACTTC.

The chain uses TRBV7-9 and TRBJ2-7; 7 bases match TRBD2. The germline CDR1 and CDR2 sequences are SEHNR and FQNEAQ (reference sequence). Trimming took 8 bases from V and 6 from J; bases not matched to a gene: 13. This CDR3 has 14 residues. The DNA for the CDR3 is TGTGCCAGCTCCAGCGGGACCGACCATCTCGAGCAGTACTTC. Its protein is CASSSGTDHLEQYF. The full variable domain, completed using reference TRBV7-9 and TRBJ2-7, is DTGVSQNPRHKITKRGQNVTFRCDPISEHNRLYWYRQTLGQGPEFLTYFQNEAQLEKSRLLSDRFSAERPKGSFSTLEIQRTEQGDSAMYLCASSSGTDHLEQYFGPGTRLTVT.

This chain connects TRBV11-2 to TRBJ2-7, with a weak D call TRBD1 (5 bases). Germline CDR1 and CDR2: SGHAT and FQNNGV. The V end lost 3 bases, the J end lost 3 bases, and 9 bases lay between the germline ends. The CDR3 has 13 residues. In DNA, the CDR3 is TGTGCCAGCAGCTTGACAGTCCACTACGAGCAGTACTTC. This gives the protein CASSLTVHYEQYF.

The chain employs TRBV5-6 and TRBJ2-7; the D gene is possibly TRBD1 (6 bases). Germline CDR1 SGHDT, CDR2 YYEEEE. V lost 0 bases, J lost 3 bases, and 19 bases lay in between. The CDR3 is 17 amino acids. The CDR3, as DNA: TGTGCCAGCAGCTTGGGGCCCGGGGCAGGGGCGGACTACGAGCAGTACTTC. Translating gives CASSLGPGAGADYEQYF.

The rearrangement links TRBV27 to TRBJ2-1; 10 nucleotides agree with TRBD2. Germline values: CDR1 MNHEY, CDR2 SMNVEV (reference sequence). This CDR3 spans 14 amino acids. Trimming took 3 bases from V and 8 from J; bases not matched to a gene: 4. The CDR3 loop is CASSFSSGSYEQFF. The DNA for the CDR3 is TGTGCCAGCAGTTTTTCTAGCGGGAGTTATGAGCAGTTCTTC.

This sequence joins TRBV27 and TRBJ2-3; no reliable D call. There are 14 residues in the CDR3. The germline V and J ends were trimmed by 2 bases and 0 bases, with 6 bases remaining between them. Germline loops: CDR1 MNHEY, CDR2 SMNVEV (reference sequence). The CDR3 region is CASSLIQSTDTQYF. Here the CDR3 DNA reads TGTGCCAGCAGTTTAATCCAGAGCACAGATACGCAGTATTTT.

This clone was seen only once. The V call is TRBV6-1, the J call TRBJ2-1; D is undetermined. Trimming stripped 6 bases from V and 6 bases from J, with 12 bases between. This CDR3 is 13 amino acids long. Germline assignment: CDR1 MNHNS and CDR2 SASEGT. This CDR3 is CASSPARPNEQFF. In DNA, the CDR3 is TGTGCCAGCAGCCCCGCCCGCCCCAATGAGCAGTTCTTC.

This chain links TRBV19 with TRBJ1-1; TRBD1 might be the D (5 bases). The CDR3 sequence is 12 residues long. Germline CDR1 is LNHDA and CDR2 is SQIVND (reference sequence). V gave up 9 bases and J gave up 1 base, with 9 bases separating them. As DNA, the CDR3 is TGTGCCAGCAGCGACAGGAACACTGAAGCTTTCTTT. Protein product: CASSDRNTEAFF. Variable domain in full (rest from reference TRBV19 and TRBJ1-1): DGGITQSPKYLFRKEGQNVTLSCEQNLNHDAMYWYRQDPGQGLRLIYYSQIVNDFQKGDIAEGYSVSREKKESFPLTVTSAQKNPTAFYLCASSDRNTEAFFGQGTRLTVV.

This clone has only one observation. This chain links TRBV7-9 with TRBJ1-4; 7 nucleotides match TRBD1. The V gene's germline CDR1 is SEHNR and CDR2 FQNEAQ (reference sequence). The V segment lost 4 bases and the J segment 5 bases; nucleotides outside the gene matches: 4. The CDR3 runs 14 residues. CDR3 bases: TGTGCCAGCAGCTATGGGACAGCAAATGAAAAACTGTTTTTT. Its protein product is CASSYGTANEKLFF.